Listed below are T cell receptor beta chains from one sample, sequenced in a study of blood T cell repertoires in COVID-19. The repertoire was sequenced with immunoSEQ multiplex PCR; TCRdb's copy has only in-frame clones and lacks some. The sample holds 280,000 or so clones, approximately 85% seen once. The sequenced sample was peripheral blood. All receptors come from a human donor in a cohort sampled during active COVID-19. Both conserved end residues are part of each CDR3. D genes are given only for firm matches. Not every row has a clone size; where given, it reads once, few, many or a size class.

CDR3: CASSQDRTGTRYYNEQFF; DNA: TGTGCCAGCAGCCAAGATAGAACCGGGACTAGATACTACAATGAGCAGTTCTTC; D: TRBD2; J: TRBJ2-1; size: once; V: TRBV14
CDR3: CASSTLTTENQPQHF; DNA: TGTGCCAGTAGTACCCTAACGACAGAAAATCAGCCCCAGCATTTT; D: .; J: TRBJ1-5; size: .; V: TRBV19
CDR3: CAWSGGSDRAYNEKLFF; DNA: TGTGCCTGGAGTGGAGGCTCCGACAGGGCCTATAATGAAAAACTGTTTTTT; D: TRBD1; J: TRBJ1-4; size: .; V: TRBV30
CDR3: CASSLVWQLAGNEQFF; DNA: TGCGCCAGCAGCTTGGTGTGGCAACTAGCGGGAAATGAGCAGTTCTTC; D: TRBD2; J: TRBJ2-1; size: .; V: TRBV5-1
CDR3: CASSKPFQGTGNTIYF; DNA: TGTGCCAGCAGCAAACCTTTCCAGGGGACTGGAAACACCATATATTTT; D: .; J: TRBJ1-3; size: many; V: TRBV21-1
CDR3: CASSLSHSEAFF; DNA: TGTGCCAGCAGCTTGTCGCACAGTGAAGCTTTCTTT; D: .; J: TRBJ1-1; size: .; V: TRBV5-6
CDR3: CASRNAGRTSSFF; DNA: TGTGCCAGCAGAAACGCGGGGCGGACATCAAGTTTCTTT; D: .; J: TRBJ1-1; size: .; V: TRBV7-9
CDR3: CASRLHSGANVLTF; DNA: TGTGCCAGCAGACTCCACTCTGGGGCCAACGTCCTGACTTTC; D: .; J: TRBJ2-6; size: .; V: TRBV6-5
CDR3: CAISESDRKDEQFF; DNA: TGTGCCATCAGTGAGTCGGACAGGAAGGATGAGCAGTTCTTC; D: TRBD1; J: TRBJ2-1; size: .; V: TRBV10-3
CDR3: CASSKTGVNTEAFF; DNA: TGTGCCAGCAGTAAAACAGGAGTTAACACTGAAGCTTTCTTT; D: .; J: TRBJ1-1; size: once; V: TRBV6-5
CDR3: CAIKESGINQPQHF; DNA: TGTGCCATCAAGGAAAGCGGAATTAATCAGCCCCAGCATTTT; D: .; J: TRBJ1-5; size: .; V: TRBV10-3
CDR3: CASSSASGFTYEQYF; DNA: TGTGCCAGCAGTTCAGCTTCAGGGTTCACCTACGAGCAGTACTTC; D: .; J: TRBJ2-7; size: .; V: TRBV27
CDR3: CASSSHWGDTDTQYF; DNA: TGTGCCAGCAGCTCACACTGGGGGGACACAGATACGCAGTATTTT; D: .; J: TRBJ2-3; size: .; V: TRBV7-9
CDR3: CASSLRPLSNQPQHF; DNA: TGTGCCAGCAGCCTCAGGCCCCTTAGCAATCAGCCCCAGCATTTT; D: .; J: TRBJ1-5; size: .; V: TRBV28
CDR3: CASIPSRAGGNTGELFF; DNA: TGTGCCAGCATCCCCAGCAGGGCAGGGGGCAACACCGGGGAGCTGTTTTTT; D: TRBD1; J: TRBJ2-2; size: .; V: TRBV5-6
CDR3: CASTKRGGSGNQPQHF; DNA: TGTGCCAGCACTAAACGCGGGGGTAGTGGCAATCAGCCCCAGCATTTT; D: .; J: TRBJ1-5; size: .; V: TRBV6-6
CDR3: CASSITGGENIQYF; DNA: TGTGCCAGCAGCATCACAGGGGGGGAAAACATTCAGTACTTC; D: .; J: TRBJ2-4; size: once; V: TRBV5-8
CDR3: CASSLQGEAHSPLHF; DNA: TGCGCCAGCAGCCTCCAGGGGGAGGCACATTCACCCCTCCACTTT; D: TRBD1; J: TRBJ1-6; size: .; V: TRBV5-1
CDR3: CASTSGRANGELFF; DNA: TGTGCCAGTACTAGCGGGAGGGCGAACGGGGAGCTGTTTTTT; D: TRBD2; J: TRBJ2-2; size: .; V: TRBV19
CDR3: CASRTGQAYGNQPQHF; DNA: TGTGCCAGCAGAACCGGACAGGCCTATGGCAATCAGCCCCAGCATTTT; D: TRBD1; J: TRBJ1-5; size: once; V: TRBV2
CDR3: CSVDRPAGYYNEQFF; DNA: TGCAGCGTTGACCGACCAGCGGGATACTACAATGAGCAGTTCTTC; D: TRBD2; J: TRBJ2-1; size: .; V: TRBV29-1
CDR3: CASSPGTSGDNEQFF; DNA: TGTGCCAGCTCCCCCGGGACTAGCGGGGACAATGAGCAGTTCTTC; D: TRBD2; J: TRBJ2-1; size: .; V: TRBV4-2
CDR3: CASSLGFRRNTEAFF; DNA: TGTGCCAGCAGCTTGGGGTTTCGGAGGAACACTGAAGCTTTCTTT; D: .; J: TRBJ1-1; size: .; V: TRBV5-5
CDR3: CASSMSQLAGAGEQYF; DNA: TGTGCCAGTAGTATGAGCCAACTAGCGGGAGCGGGTGAGCAGTACTTC; D: TRBD2; J: TRBJ2-7; size: .; V: TRBV19
CDR3: CASSYLNEQFF; DNA: TGTGCCAGCAGTTACCTCAATGAGCAGTTCTTC; D: .; J: TRBJ2-1; size: .; V: TRBV6-5
CDR3: CATLAGALRNEQFF; DNA: TGTGCCACCCTAGCGGGGGCGTTGCGCAATGAGCAGTTCTTC; D: TRBD2; J: TRBJ2-1; size: .; V: TRBV6-5
CDR3: CASSVAPDTNTGELFF; DNA: TGTGCCAGCAGCGTAGCTCCGGACACGAACACCGGGGAGCTGTTTTTT; D: .; J: TRBJ2-2; size: .; V: TRBV9
CDR3: CASSIPGQDRAFF; DNA: TGTGCCAGCAGTATCCCGGGACAGGATAGAGCTTTCTTT; D: TRBD1; J: TRBJ1-1; size: few; V: TRBV6-5
CDR3: CATSVGGTQYF; DNA: TGTGCCACCAGTGTGGGGGGGACGCAGTATTTT; D: TRBD2; J: TRBJ2-3; size: .; V: TRBV24-1
CDR3: CASSMPTDMNTEAFF; DNA: TGTGCCAGCAGCATGCCGACAGACATGAACACTGAAGCTTTCTTT; D: .; J: TRBJ1-1; size: .; V: TRBV7-9
CDR3: CASTLRTGGPEAFF; DNA: TGTGCCAGTACCTTAAGGACAGGGGGGCCTGAAGCTTTCTTT; D: TRBD1; J: TRBJ1-1; size: .; V: TRBV19
CDR3: CASSYGMGGAYEQYF; DNA: TGTGCCAGCAGTTACGGTATGGGCGGGGCCTACGAGCAGTACTTC; D: .; J: TRBJ2-7; size: .; V: TRBV6-5
CDR3: CASSSGPYEQYF; DNA: TGTGCCAGCAGCTCAGGGCCTTACGAGCAGTACTTC; D: .; J: TRBJ2-7; size: few; V: TRBV21-1
CDR3: CASSVATGASGNEQFF; DNA: TGTGCCAGCAGCGTAGCTACTGGTGCTAGCGGCAATGAGCAGTTCTTC; D: TRBD2; J: TRBJ2-1; size: .; V: TRBV9
CDR3: CASSFWAGGSYNEQFF; DNA: TGTGCCAGCAGTTTTTGGGCGGGAGGAAGCTACAATGAGCAGTTCTTC; D: TRBD2; J: TRBJ2-1; size: .; V: TRBV27
CDR3: CASSLAGSSYEQYF; DNA: TGTGCCAGCAGTCTAGCGGGGAGCTCCTACGAGCAGTACTTC; D: TRBD2; J: TRBJ2-7; size: .; V: TRBV7-9
CDR3: CASSQGGFSPLHF; DNA: TGTGCCAGCAGCCAAGGCGGATTTTCACCCCTCCACTTT; D: .; J: TRBJ1-6; size: .; V: TRBV14
CDR3: CAPPGAKGATNEKLFF; DNA: TGTGCCCCCCCTGGGGCTAAGGGGGCAACTAATGAAAAACTGTTTTTT; D: .; J: TRBJ1-4; size: .; V: TRBV9
CDR3: CVIQRTSGAGELFF; DNA: TGTGTAATTCAACGGACTAGCGGGGCCGGGGAGCTGTTTTTT; D: TRBD2; J: TRBJ2-2; size: few; V: TRBV28
CDR3: CASSPRTGMGTEAFF; DNA: TGTGCCAGCTCACCCAGGACAGGGATGGGAACTGAAGCTTTCTTT; D: TRBD1; J: TRBJ1-1; size: .; V: TRBV18
CDR3: CATSRGREVPDTQYF; DNA: TGTGCCACCAGCAGAGGCCGGGAGGTCCCAGATACGCAGTATTTT; D: TRBD2; J: TRBJ2-3; size: .; V: TRBV15
CDR3: CASSHGPGRHEQYF; DNA: TGTGCCAGCAGCCATGGCCCCGGGAGGCACGAGCAGTACTTC; D: TRBD2; J: TRBJ2-7; size: few; V: TRBV3-1/TRBV3-2
CDR3: CASSQGAGLSYNEQFF; DNA: TGCGCCAGCAGCCAAGGAGCGGGACTCTCCTACAATGAGCAGTTCTTC; D: TRBD2; J: TRBJ2-1; size: .; V: TRBV4-1
CDR3: CAISESNGQETQYF; DNA: TGTGCCATCAGTGAGTCGAACGGTCAAGAGACCCAGTACTTC; D: .; J: TRBJ2-5; size: .; V: TRBV10-3
CDR3: CASSSFTGSTDTQYF; DNA: TGTGCCAGCAGCTCGTTCACAGGGAGCACAGATACGCAGTATTTT; D: .; J: TRBJ2-3; size: .; V: TRBV3-1/TRBV3-2
CDR3: CASSLDRGRPDTQYF; DNA: TGTGCCAGCAGTTTGGACAGGGGGAGACCAGATACGCAGTATTTT; D: TRBD1; J: TRBJ2-3; size: .; V: TRBV5-6
CDR3: CASSWRGQGGEQYF; DNA: TGCGCCAGCAGCTGGCGGGGACAGGGGGGCGAGCAGTACTTC; D: TRBD1; J: TRBJ2-7; size: .; V: TRBV5-1
CDR3: CASSPALAGSTGELFF; DNA: TGTGCCAGCAGCCCCGCCCTAGCGGGAAGTACCGGGGAGCTGTTTTTT; D: TRBD2; J: TRBJ2-2; size: .; V: TRBV5-4
CDR3: CASSVVADTEAFF; DNA: TGTGCCAGCAGCGTAGTGGCTGACACTGAAGCTTTCTTT; D: .; J: TRBJ1-1; size: few; V: TRBV9
CDR3: CASSSPRQSSNEQYF; DNA: TGTGCCAGCAGCTCCCCTCGCCAGTCCTCCAACGAGCAGTACTTC; D: .; J: TRBJ2-7; size: .; V: TRBV11-2
CDR3: CATSDPPGGPGATGELFF; DNA: TGTGCCACCAGTGATCCGCCGGGGGGTCCGGGAGCCACCGGGGAGCTGTTTTTT; D: TRBD2; J: TRBJ2-2; size: .; V: TRBV24-1
CDR3: CASSFQTGGNTIYF; DNA: TGCGCCAGCAGCTTCCAGACAGGGGGAAACACCATATATTTT; D: TRBD1; J: TRBJ1-3; size: few; V: TRBV5-1
CDR3: CARRGKPQHF; DNA: TGTGCGAGAAGGGGTAAGCCCCAGCATTTT; D: .; J: TRBJ1-5; size: .; V: TRBV7-3
CDR3: CASLLDTGTGNQPQHF; DNA: TGTGCCAGCTTACTGGACACCGGGACAGGGAATCAGCCCCAGCATTTT; D: TRBD1; J: TRBJ1-5; size: .; V: TRBV2
CDR3: CASRALAGVGETQYF; DNA: TGCGCCAGCCGCGCTTTAGCGGGAGTCGGGGAGACCCAGTACTTC; D: TRBD2; J: TRBJ2-5; size: .; V: TRBV10-2
CDR3: CASSPQGGQSGGYTF; DNA: TGTGCCAGTTCCCCCCAGGGGGGCCAGTCCGGAGGCTACACCTTC; D: TRBD1; J: TRBJ1-2; size: .; V: TRBV19